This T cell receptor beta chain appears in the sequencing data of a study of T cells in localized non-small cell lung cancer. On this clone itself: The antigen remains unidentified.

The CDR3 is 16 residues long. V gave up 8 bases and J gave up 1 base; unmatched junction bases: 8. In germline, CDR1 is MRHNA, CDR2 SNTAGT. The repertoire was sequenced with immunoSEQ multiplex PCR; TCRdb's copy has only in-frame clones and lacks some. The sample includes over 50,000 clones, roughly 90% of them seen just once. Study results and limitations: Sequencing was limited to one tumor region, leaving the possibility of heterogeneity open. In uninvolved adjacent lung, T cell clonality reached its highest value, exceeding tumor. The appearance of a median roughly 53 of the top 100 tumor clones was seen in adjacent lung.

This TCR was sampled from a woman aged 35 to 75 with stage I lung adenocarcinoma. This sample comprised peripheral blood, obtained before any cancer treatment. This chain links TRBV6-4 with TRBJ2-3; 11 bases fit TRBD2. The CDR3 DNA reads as TGTGCCAGCTGCCCTGGACTAGCGGGTTGCACAGATACGCAGTATTTT. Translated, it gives CASCPGLAGCTDTQYF.